This T cell receptor beta chain was captured in a study of T cell repertoires in cytomegalovirus infection. The study's findings and limits: The ex vivo response was dominated by HLA-C-restricted CMV-specific TCR beta clonotypes.

TCRdb re-derived calls from the reads in MiXCR, one entry per CDR3 protein. The sample lists roughly 860,000 distinct CDR3 sequences; 30% to 35% were seen once. Worth noting for this clonotype: Its antigen is unknown.

V gave up 1 base and J gave up 5 bases, with 14 bases separating them. The germline CDR1 and CDR2 sequences are MGHRA and YSYEKL. The CDR3 covers 15 residues. The starting material was cultured CD8+ T cells from PBMCs, obtained from culture after CMV antigen stimulation. The origin of this receptor is a human donor in good health (CMV status not recorded). Some clones in this sample may be carry-over from other donors' samples. The rearrangement joins TRBV4-1 to TRBJ1-1; unclear D gene. Here the CDR3 reads CASSQVQSSGTEAFF. As DNA, the CDR3 is TGCGCCAGCAGCCAAGTACAGTCGAGTGGAACTGAAGCTTTCTTT.